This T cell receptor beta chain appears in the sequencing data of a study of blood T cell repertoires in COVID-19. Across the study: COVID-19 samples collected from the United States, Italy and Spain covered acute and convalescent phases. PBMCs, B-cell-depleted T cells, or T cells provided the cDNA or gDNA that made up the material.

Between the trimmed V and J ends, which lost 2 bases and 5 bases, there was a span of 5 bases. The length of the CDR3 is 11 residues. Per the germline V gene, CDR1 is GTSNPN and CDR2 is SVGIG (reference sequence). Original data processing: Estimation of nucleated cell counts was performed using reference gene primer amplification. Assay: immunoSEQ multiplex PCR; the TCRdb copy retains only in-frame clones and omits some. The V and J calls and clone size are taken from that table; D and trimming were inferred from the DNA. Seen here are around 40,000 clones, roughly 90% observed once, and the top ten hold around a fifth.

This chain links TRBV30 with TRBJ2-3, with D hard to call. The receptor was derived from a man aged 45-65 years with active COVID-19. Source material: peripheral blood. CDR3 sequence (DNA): TGTGCCTGGAGTCTAAGAGATACGCAGTATTTT. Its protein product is CAWSLRDTQYF. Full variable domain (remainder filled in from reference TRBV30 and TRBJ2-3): SQTIHQWPATLVQPVGSPLSLECTVEGTSNPNLYWYRQAAGRGLQLLFYSVGIGQISSEVPQNLSASRPQDRQFILSSKKLLLSDSGFYLCAWSLRDTQYFGPGTRLTVL.